The sequence of this TCR beta chain was determined in a study of control samples from healthy donors and cancer patients. Germline V gene sequence: CDR1 SGDLS, CDR2 YYNGEE. CDR3 length equals 12 residues. With 0 bases removed from V and 7 bases from J, the gap between germline ends came to 7 bases. Using immunoSEQ multiplex PCR, the repertoire was profiled, and TCRdb retains in-frame clones only, with some absent. Of almost 95,000 clones listed, approximately 90% are singletons. The receptor was derived from a woman aged 18 to 35 in good health. The rearrangement links TRBV9 to TRBJ1-1; D not resolved. Sample: blood. The CDR3 is CASSVAEGEAFF. The CDR3, as DNA: TGTGCCAGCAGCGTAGCGGAGGGTGAAGCTTTCTTT.